Sequencing of this T cell receptor beta chain was carried out in a study of T-cell reconstitution after alpha-beta-depleted transplantation in children. About this clonotype: What it recognizes is unknown.

Germline CDR1 is KGHSH and CDR2 is LQKENI. With 7 bases clipped from V and 0 bases from J, the junction kept 17 bases outside the gene matches. The CDR3 is 19 amino acids. General study findings and limits: Where some patients showed high TCRbeta diversity at day 60, it came from recipient T cells and thymic progenitors that had survived. By one year post-transplant, T-cell counts and diversity largely arose from T cells that were newly produced. There were reportedly several hundred expanded graft clones from which alpha-beta T cells came about two months after transplant.

The TCRbeta library was prepared with unique molecular identifiers. Each CDR3 protein is one row after TCRdb ran MiXCR on the PCR reads. The sample lists 450,000 to 550,000 distinct CDR3 sequences, approximately 10% occurring once. Sample: PBMCs, mostly from graft donor cells, taken 180 days after TCRalphabeta/CD19-depleted stem cell transplant. This sequence originates from a female patient younger than 10 who had a stem cell transplant for aplastic anemia, so the T cells may come from the graft donor. The rearrangement uses TRBV18 and TRBJ2-3, with TRBD2 matching over 9 bases. CDR3 coding DNA: TGTGCCAGCTGGCCCGGGACACCCACTAGCGGGTTAAGCACAGATACGCAGTATTTT. Its translation: CASWPGTPTSGLSTDTQYF. Full variable domain (outside the CDR3, taken from reference TRBV18 and TRBJ2-3): NAGVMQNPRHLVRRRGQEARLRCSPMKGHSHVYWYRQLPEEGLKFMVYLQKENIIDESGMPKERFSAEFPKEGPSILRIQQVVRGDSAAYFCASWPGTPTSGLSTDTQYFGPGTRLTVL.